The clone carrying this T cell receptor (beta chain) turned up a few times. The antigen remains unidentified. This entry belongs to a study of spatial heterogeneity in lung cancer. At the level of the study: Each unique TCR and UMI combination was seen more than ten times on average in raw reads. Findings and limits, study-wide: Expanded tumor TCRs that were ubiquitous appeared in blood more at resection than follow-up.

TCRdb fed the 5' RACE reads into MiXCR, producing one record per CDR3 protein. The sample contains roughly 99,000 distinct CDR3 sequences, approximately 20% of which appear only once. The CDR3 is 19 residues long. CDR1 is KGHDR and CDR2 is SFDVKD in the germline V gene. The J segment lost 2 bases and the V segment lost 4 bases, leaving 8 bases of the junction unmatched. Time point: blood at routine non-recurrence follow-up after resection. Tumor, nontumor lung or frozen PBMC supplied whole RNA that was sequenced unsorted. The chain links TRBV24-1 to TRBJ2-2; 14 bases fit TRBD2. This receptor was obtained from a male donor with early-stage non-small cell lung cancer. The material sequenced was PBMCs, taken at follow-up. As DNA, the CDR3 is TGTGCCACCAGTGACCCGGGGACTAGCGGGAGTAGTAACACCGGGGAGCTGTTTTTT. It translates to CATSDPGTSGSSNTGELFF.